This TCR beta chain was identified in a study of blood T cells in healthy people across ages. The authors ran a second PCR of 7 to 11 cycles using a sample-barcoded 5' primer and a J-beta primer mix. TCRdb ran MiXCR on the 5' RACE reads and lists one entry per CDR3 protein. The sample contains about 770,000 distinct CDR3 sequences, more than 40% of which appear only once. On this clonotype itself: The antigen is unknown.

Points from the study as a whole: Expanded clonotype shifts may have been confounded, as the donors had an unknown CMV status. More naive CD4+ cells and higher diversity marked long-lived donors relative to aged donors.

Between the trimmed V and J ends, which lost 5 bases and 3 bases, there was a span of 18 bases. Germline V lookup: CDR1 SEHNR, CDR2 FQNEAQ (reference sequence). The CDR3 covers 16 residues. V usage is TRBV7-9 and J usage is TRBJ2-3; possibly TRBD1 for D (8 bases). The specimen was blood. The clonotype was recovered from a man between 60 and 75 years old in good health. The chain's CDR3 is CASSPNRGGGTDTQYF. In DNA form, the CDR3 reads TGTGCCAGCAGCCCTAACAGGGGGGGAGGAACAGATACGCAGTATTTT.